Reported below is one TCR beta chain. Its target is not known. This entry comes from a study of shared clonotypes between healthy human individuals. Whole-study results and caveats: A generally larger estimated richness was seen in naive subsets than in memory subsets.

The naive CD8 subset, CD45RO-negative cells positively selected for CCR7, excluded terminally differentiated effector memory CD45RA+ cells. Healthy and HIV-negative, the adult donors had no recent acute infections or vaccinations. This CDR3 comprises 14 residues. From germline, CDR1 is SGHNT and CDR2 YYREEE (reference sequence). V was clipped by 4 bases and J by 8 bases; unmatched bases: 10. TCRdb keeps only in-frame clones here, not all; method: immunoSEQ multiplex PCR. The sample lists roughly 570,000 clones; 98% were seen once. The source is a man under 40 in good health. The J gene is TRBJ1-2, the V gene TRBV5-4; 8 bases align to TRBD1. What was sequenced was naive CD8+ T cells sorted from blood. This CDR3 is CASSPGTGYEGYTF. The CDR3, as DNA: TGTGCCAGCAGCCCGGGGACAGGCTATGAAGGCTACACCTTC.